This entry lists 11 T cell receptor beta chains sequenced from one sample in a study of CD8 T cells in Susac syndrome. After extraction with the RNeasy kit, about 0.5 to 1 ug of the RNA was reverse transcribed using random hexamers. In TCRdb, the immunoSEQ multiplex PCR reads were re-called with MiXCR into one record per CDR3 protein. Of 150,000 to 200,000 distinct CDR3 sequences listed, about 93% are singletons. Sequenced sample: CD4+ T cells from PBMCs. The source is a human donor in good health.

The CDR3 DNA reads TGTGCCAGCAGTTATCTCAACACGAGGACTGAAGCTTTCTTT. It codes for CASSYLNTRTEAFF. The gene calls are TRBV6-5 and TRBJ1-1; D not certain. There are 14 residues in the CDR3. CDR1 and CDR2 (germline): MNHEY, SVGAGI. V lost 3 bases to trimming and J lost 5 bases, with 13 bases between them.

This chain links TRBV29-1 with TRBJ1-2; 9 bases are a match to TRBD1. V was clipped by 6 bases and J by 8 bases; unmatched bases: 7. Germline CDR1 reads SQVTM; CDR2 reads ANQGSEA. The CDR3 covers 12 residues. The CDR3 DNA reads TGCAGCGTGTACCGGGACAGGGACGGCTACACCTTC. As protein: CSVYRDRDGYTF.

The chain carries TRBV5-4 and TRBJ1-2; D remains ambiguous. This CDR3 spans 13 amino acids. CDR1 SGHNT and CDR2 YYREEE come from the germline V gene (reference sequence). Trimming removed 2 bases at V and 4 bases at J, with 9 bases between. CDR3 sequence: CASSFGEGYGYTF. CDR3 DNA sequence: TGTGCCAGCAGCTTTGGGGAGGGCTATGGCTACACCTTC.

The V and J genes are TRBV30 and TRBJ2-2; D is possibly TRBD1 (5 bases). Looked up from germline, CDR1 is GTSNPN and CDR2 is SVGIG (reference sequence). The CDR3 contains 12 residues. The V gene lost 0 bases and the J gene lost 7 bases, with 6 bases spanning the gap. DNA for the CDR3: TGTGCCTGGAGTGTAGGGGTCGGGGAGCTGTTTTTT. This codes for CAWSVGVGELFF.

V and J are TRBV30 and TRBJ2-3; 7 positions match TRBD2. Germline V gene lookup returns CDR1 GTSNPN and CDR2 SVGIG (reference sequence). CDR3 length: 13 residues. The J segment lost 0 bases and the V segment lost 3 bases, leaving 0 bases of the junction unmatched. This CDR3 is CAWSGRSTDTQYF. The CDR3 DNA sequence: TGTGCCTGGAGCGGGAGGAGCACAGATACGCAGTATTTT.

The J gene is TRBJ2-7, the V gene TRBV29-1; 10 nucleotides line up with TRBD1. The CDR3 consists of 14 residues. The germline CDR1 and CDR2 sequences are SQVTM and ANQGSEA. V lost 7 bases to trimming and J lost 0 bases; unmatched junction nucleotides: 6. The CDR3 is CSAGTGVGSYEQYF. CDR3 sequence (DNA): TGCAGCGCCGGGACAGGGGTGGGCTCCTACGAGCAGTACTTC.

The rearrangement joins TRBV6-1 to TRBJ2-3; the match to TRBD2 covers 7 bases. The CDR3 sequence is 14 residues long. Germline V gene lookup returns CDR1 MNHNS and CDR2 SASEGT. Trimming removed 7 bases from V and 4 bases from J; junction bases left unmatched: 8. DNA of the CDR3: TGTGCCAGCAATTGGGCGGGGGTGGCAGATACGCAGTATTTT. Protein sequence: CASNWAGVADTQYF.

The chain has TRBV9 and TRBJ1-6; 7 bases fit TRBD1. CDR3 length: 15 residues. Germline CDR1 and CDR2: SGDLS and YYNGEE. V shed 0 bases, J shed 6 bases, and the junction held 3 bases outside the gene matches. The chain's CDR3 is CASSVGNRGNSPLHF. In DNA form, the CDR3 reads TGTGCCAGCAGCGTAGGGAACAGGGGTAATTCACCCCTCCACTTT.

This clonotype has just one count. The rearrangement joins TRBV9 to TRBJ1-3; D remains unclear. V was pared by 0 bases and J by 0 bases, with 4 bases between. From germline, CDR1 is SGDLS and CDR2 YYNGEE. The CDR3 has 14 residues. DNA of the CDR3: TGTGCCAGCAGCGTAGACTCCTCTGGAAACACCATATATTTT. It codes for CASSVDSSGNTIYF.

The rearrangement links TRBV25-1 to TRBJ2-5, with D perhaps TRBD2 (6 bases). Trimming stripped 3 bases from V and 6 bases from J, with 14 bases between. Germline CDR1 is MGHDK and CDR2 is SYGVNS. The CDR3 runs 14 residues. CDR3 region: CASSDPGRMKTQYF. CDR3 sequence (DNA): TGTGCCAGCAGTGACCCGGGGAGGATGAAGACCCAGTACTTC. The variable domain in full, with the rest retrieved from reference TRBV25-1 and TRBJ2-5, is EADIYQTPRYLVIGTGKKITLECSQTMGHDKMYWYQQDPGMELHLIHYSYGVNSTEKGDLSSESTVSRIRTEHFPLTLESARPSHTSQYLCASSDPGRMKTQYFGPGTRLLVL.

The chain links TRBV20-1 to TRBJ2-2; 9 nucleotides agree with TRBD1. Germline CDR1 DFQATT, CDR2 SNEGSKA (reference sequence). This CDR3 comprises 14 residues. Trimming at V came to 6 bases and at J to 1 base, leaving 3 bases not matched to a gene. The CDR3 here is CSATGQGNTGELFF. DNA of the CDR3: TGCAGTGCAACGGGACAGGGGAACACCGGGGAGCTGTTTTTT.